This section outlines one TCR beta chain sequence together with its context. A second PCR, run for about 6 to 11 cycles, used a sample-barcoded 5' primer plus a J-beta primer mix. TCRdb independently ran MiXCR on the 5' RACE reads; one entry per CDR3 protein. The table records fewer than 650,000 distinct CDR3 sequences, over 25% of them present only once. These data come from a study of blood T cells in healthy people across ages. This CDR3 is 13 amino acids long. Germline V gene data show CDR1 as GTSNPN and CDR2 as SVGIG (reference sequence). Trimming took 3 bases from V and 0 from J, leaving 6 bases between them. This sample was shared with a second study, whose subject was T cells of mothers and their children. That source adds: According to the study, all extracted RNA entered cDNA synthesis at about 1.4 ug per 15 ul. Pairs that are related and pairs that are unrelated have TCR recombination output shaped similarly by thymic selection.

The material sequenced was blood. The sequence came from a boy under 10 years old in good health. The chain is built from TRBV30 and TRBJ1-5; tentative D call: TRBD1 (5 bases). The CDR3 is CAWSGGSNQPQHF. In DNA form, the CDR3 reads TGTGCCTGGAGCGGGGGTAGCAATCAGCCCCAGCATTTT.